The 15 T cell receptor beta chains below all came from one sample that was sequenced in a study of regulatory T cells in long-lasting Graves disease. Time point noted: persistent/refractory GD, antithyroid drugs over 5 years with positive TRAb. The TCR library was made from RNA extracted from PBMCs. CDR3-region Arm-PCR and iRepertoire HTBI primers produced the TCR beta libraries. TCRdb used MiXCR to reprocess the multiplex PCR reads, holding one entry per CDR3 protein. The table has approximately 400,000 distinct CDR3 sequences, around 24% seen once. Specimen: peripheral blood mononuclear cells (PBMCs), collected when the disease was refractory, from a patient treated with antithyroid drugs. Every receptor here comes from a female donor with Graves disease.

V is TRBV7-8 and J is TRBJ2-7, with D hard to call. V lost 3 bases and J lost 3, with 12 bases in between. Germline CDR1 and CDR2: SGHVS and FQNEAQ. The CDR3 has 14 residues. In nucleotides, the CDR3 is TGTGCCAGCAGCTTCGGGCGGATAGGCTACGAGCAGTACTTC. Residues: CASSFGRIGYEQYF.

The chain carries TRBV5-5 and TRBJ2-3; a possible D gene is TRBD2 (6 bases). CDR3 length: 15 residues. In germline, CDR1 is SGHKS, CDR2 YYEKEE (reference sequence). V lost 1 base, J lost 4 bases, and 13 bases lay in between. The CDR3 is CASSLLLAFSDTQYF. CDR3 in DNA: TGTGCCAGCAGCTTGCTACTAGCTTTTTCAGATACGCAGTATTTT.

There are many counts of this clonotype. The chain has TRBV6-1 and TRBJ1-4, with 7 bases that match TRBD1. V lost 4 bases to trimming and J lost 5 bases; unmatched junction nucleotides: 4. Germline assignment: CDR1 MNHNS and CDR2 SASEGT. The CDR3 has 14 amino acids. CDR3 sequence (DNA): TGTGCCAGCAGTGGACAGGGAGGGAATGAAAAACTGTTTTTT. Translation gives CASSGQGGNEKLFF.

V gene TRBV10-3 combines with J gene TRBJ2-1; TRBD1 or TRBD2 may be the D gene (5 bases each). V was shortened by 10 bases and J by 7 bases, with 17 bases between the two germline ends. This CDR3 comprises 13 residues. Germline V lookup: CDR1 ENHRY, CDR2 SYGVKD. The chain's CDR3 is CATGGPEGNEQFF. The CDR3 DNA follows: TGTGCCACCGGAGGCCCTGAGGGGAATGAGCAGTTCTTC.

This clonotype was recorded at least ten times. This rearrangement joins TRBV20-1 to TRBJ2-7, with 9 bases fitting TRBD1. CDR1 DFQATT and CDR2 SNEGSKA come from the germline V gene (reference sequence). V trimming: 5 bases; J trimming: 4 bases; junction bases outside the gene matches: 3. The CDR3 contains 12 residues. CDR3: CSAEDRGYEQYF. Here the CDR3 DNA reads TGCAGTGCTGAAGACAGGGGGTACGAGCAGTACTTC.

This clonotype was detected ten times or more. This chain connects TRBV12-3 or TRBV12-4 to TRBJ2-5; the D is unclear. The length of the CDR3 is 14 residues. V was clipped by 8 bases and J by 4 bases, with 17 bases between them. Written as DNA, the CDR3 is TGTGCCAGCGCAGGAGATAGAGCTTTAGAGACCCAGTACTTC. Residues: CASAGDRALETQYF.

The chain uses TRBV9 and TRBJ2-7; the D is unclear. The CDR3 is 14 residues long. Per germline, CDR1 SGDLS and CDR2 YYNGEE. V was pared by 0 bases and J by 0 bases, with 7 bases between. CDR3 sequence (DNA): TGTGCCAGCAGCGTAGGAGCTAGCTCCTACGAGCAGTACTTC. Its protein is CASSVGASSYEQYF.

This clonotype was counted a few times. This chain uses TRBV7-2 with TRBJ2-7, with 7 bases aligning to TRBD2. Germline assignment: CDR1 SGHTA and CDR2 FQGNSA. The CDR3 runs to 13 residues. V lost 4 bases, J lost 3 bases, and 3 bases stayed unmatched. The CDR3 here is CASSYTSDYEQYF. The CDR3 nucleotides read TGTGCCAGCAGCTATACTAGCGACTACGAGCAGTACTTC.

This clonotype was counted ten times or more. The genes are TRBV6-5 and TRBJ1-2, with D perhaps TRBD1 (5 bases). Germline values: CDR1 MNHEY, CDR2 SVGAGI. CDR3 size: 15 residues. Trimming took off 2 bases at V and 1 base at J, with 11 bases between the two ends. CDR3 region: CASSYEAGSNYGYTF. CDR3 sequence (DNA): TGTGCCAGCAGTTACGAAGCAGGGAGTAACTATGGCTACACCTTC.

This clonotype showed up many times. The chain recombines TRBV6-4 with TRBJ1-1; D is ambiguous. CDR1 is MRHNA and CDR2 is SNTAGT in the germline V gene. Between the trimmed V and J ends, which lost 7 bases and 5 bases, there was a span of 14 bases. The CDR3 has 13 residues. In nucleotides, the CDR3 is TGTGCCAGCAAAATCCCTATGGGGACTGAAGCTTTCTTT. Amino acids: CASKIPMGTEAFF.

This clonotype was seen many times. The chain carries TRBV6-5 and TRBJ1-5, with D hard to call. Germline V gene sequence: CDR1 MNHEY, CDR2 SVGAGI. Trimming cost V 0 bases and J 9 bases, with 15 bases left between them. The CDR3 runs 15 residues. The CDR3 sequence is CASSYSRTGIGPQHF. The DNA for the CDR3 is TGTGCCAGCAGTTACTCGAGGACGGGAATCGGGCCCCAGCATTTT.

The chain is built from TRBV30 and TRBJ1-1; D unclear. The ends were cut back, 0 bases at V and 5 bases at J, with 10 bases in the middle. CDR1 is GTSNPN and CDR2 is SVGIG in the germline V gene (reference sequence). The CDR3 is 13 residues long. The CDR3, as DNA: TGTGCCTGGAGTGTACGGACTGAAACTGAAGCTTTCTTT. Translation: CAWSVRTETEAFF.

This clonotype was picked up a small number of times. The DNA for the CDR3 is TGTGCCAGCAGTTACTCGAACTTAGGACAAAGGAGCTCCTATAATTCACCCCTCCACTTT. This sequence encodes CASSYSNLGQRSSYNSPLHF. The rearrangement links TRBV6-5 to TRBJ1-6, with D perhaps TRBD1 (5 bases). The CDR3 extends over 20 amino acids. Per germline, CDR1 MNHEY and CDR2 SVGAGI. The ends were cut back, 0 bases at V and 0 bases at J, with 18 bases in the middle.

The V and J genes are TRBV20-1 and TRBJ2-1, with 15 bases identical to TRBD2. This CDR3 has 15 residues. CDR1 DFQATT and CDR2 SNEGSKA come from the germline V gene (reference sequence). Germline trimming cut 1 base from V and 10 bases from J; bases unmatched to any gene: 5. CDR3 protein: CSARARTSGRGEQFF. The CDR3 bases are TGCAGTGCTAGAGCCCGGACTAGCGGGAGGGGGGAGCAGTTCTTC.

This clonotype came up a few times. The V call is TRBV30, the J call TRBJ1-2; TRBD1 aligns across 8 bases. CDR1 is GTSNPN and CDR2 is SVGIG in the germline V gene (reference sequence). CDR3 length equals 12 residues. Trimming at V came to 4 bases and at J to 5 bases, leaving 3 bases not matched to a gene. CDR3 sequence reads: CAWITGGYGYTF. CDR3 nucleotide sequence: TGTGCCTGGATCACAGGGGGTTATGGCTACACCTTC.